The rows below give T cell receptor beta chains drawn from one sample of a study of CD8 T cell repertoires and HIV-1 epitope variants. Their target antigens are unknown. The table came from immunoSEQ multiplex PCR; TCRdb's copy has only in-frame clones and leaves some out. The sample contains roughly 5,800 clones, about 65% of which appear only once. The sequencing input was cultured CD8+ T cells derived from PBMCs. The receptor set was obtained from a male donor with HIV. CDR3s leave out the opening cysteine and the closing phenylalanine or tryptophan. D genes are given only for firm matches.

d_gene,v_gene,j_gene,CDR3aa
TRBD2,TRBV5-3,TRBJ2-1,ARSALPSGPSSYNEQF
TRBD1,TRBV5-1,TRBJ1-5,ASSPTGHQPQH
TRBD1,TRBV28,TRBJ1-4,ASSFDRDEKLF
.,TRBV7-9,TRBJ2-1,ASSSGVTNEQF
.,TRBV9,TRBJ2-7,ASSARGDSSYEQY
TRBD2,TRBV11-1,TRBJ2-1,ASSLAYSREVGSYNEQF
TRBD2,TRBV7-6,TRBJ2-5,ASSLASGAGGLETQY
.,TRBV28,TRBJ1-1,ASSTRLNTEAF
.,TRBV11-3,TRBJ2-2,ASGVAGELF
TRBD1,TRBV28,TRBJ1-2,ASSLGTAYGYT
.,TRBV6-5,TRBJ1-1,ASRTIQAVNTEAF
.,TRBV6-4,TRBJ1-1,ASSEVSGLGTEAF
TRBD1,TRBV5-6,TRBJ2-3,ASSPTGEDTQY
.,TRBV9,TRBJ2-1,ASSVLIGNEQF
.,TRBV7-9,TRBJ2-3,ASSPTGNTDTQY
.,TRBV4-2,TRBJ1-2,ASSQDTGNYGYT
TRBD2,TRBV11-3,TRBJ2-1,ASSRDYHNEQF
.,TRBV9,TRBJ2-7,ASSLRAGEQY
.,TRBV30,TRBJ1-4,AWSFDEKLF
.,TRBV7-9,TRBJ1-1,ASKPREGTEAF
.,TRBV28,TRBJ1-4,ASSPATNEKLF
.,TRBV5-1,TRBJ2-1,ASSLTSSFPNEQF
TRBD2,TRBV10-1,TRBJ2-1,ASSESLAGSYNEQF
.,TRBV4-3,TRBJ2-7,ASSQEVGGSAYEQY
TRBD2,TRBV15,TRBJ2-5,ATSRDRLAGETQY
.,TRBV19,TRBJ1-6,ATLADGSSPLH
.,TRBV27,TRBJ2-2,ASRNPGTSNTGELF
.,TRBV18,TRBJ2-7,ASSQGTYEQY
.,TRBV7-9,TRBJ2-5,ASSLVSEETQY
.,TRBV7-2,TRBJ1-2,ASSLQVPGEGYT
.,TRBV7-2,TRBJ1-3,ASTLTGSGGNTIY
TRBD2,TRBV2,TRBJ2-3,ASRAGLAADTQY
.,TRBV6-5,TRBJ1-4,ASSYSSIREKLF
.,TRBV5-6,TRBJ1-2,ASSLRAGGYT
.,TRBV6-1,TRBJ1-1,ASSELYTEAF
.,TRBV5-6,TRBJ2-1,ASSLEPYNEQF
.,TRBV4-1,TRBJ2-7,ASSPTGGRDEQY